The text below deals with one T cell receptor beta chain. The antigen remains undetermined. Germline assignment: CDR1 GTSNPN and CDR2 SVGIG (reference sequence). V lost 4 bases to trimming and J lost 3 bases, with 7 bases between them. The CDR3 has 11 residues. The repertoire was sequenced with immunoSEQ multiplex PCR; TCRdb's copy has only in-frame clones and lacks some. The profile covers around 110,000 clones, with around 94% appearing a single time and roughly 1.5% taken by the ten largest. This sample stems from a study of siplizumab effects on memory and regulatory T cells. Regarding the study as a whole: The study found that siplizumab significantly reduced alloreactive sequences traceable to unstimulated CD4+ memory cells. For mappable alloreactive CD4+ clones, the mean Treg-derived fraction was roughly 70% with siplizumab and 26.9% in controls. The majority of clones, roughly 80-95% of proliferating CD4+ or CD8+ clones, lacked an assignable naive or memory phenotype.

The chain joins TRBV30 to TRBJ2-7; no reliable D call. The receptor comes from a human donor in good health. Sequencing was carried out using non-Treg CD4+ T cells sorted from blood. This CDR3 is CAWKPSYEQYF. The CDR3 DNA reads as TGTGCCTGGAAGCCCAGCTACGAGCAGTACTTC.